This T cell receptor (beta chain) was retrieved from a study of T-cell reconstitution after alpha-beta-depleted transplantation in children (TCRdb year 2016). In terms of the full investigation: T-cell immune reconstitution after TCRalphabeta/CD19-depleted allogeneic hematopoietic cell transplantation in children was quantitatively tracked in the study by means of TCR repertoire profiling. Broader findings and caveats from the paper: Over the following months the frequencies of hyperexpanded clones went down, and after one year T-cell counts and TCRbeta diversity were mostly credited to newly produced T cells. In some patients, the high TCRbeta diversity seen at day 60 was put down to recipient T cells and intrathymic progenitors that had survived conditioning. The apparently early alphabetaT-cell count recovery about two months after transplant was reportedly dependent on only several hundred rapidly expanded clones derived from non-depleted graft cells.

Receptor libraries were prepared by PCR. TCRdb shows the sequencer as Illumina HiSeq 2500. Molecular barcoding was employed in the preparation of TCR libraries, with unique molecular identifiers being used to normalize TCRbeta repertoire quantification. The public reads were quality trimmed at Q25 with fastp and then assembled into clones with MiXCR by TCRdb, keeping productive beta chains. All rows with the same CDR3 protein become a single entry with the most common DNA and genes. This sample holds some 260,000 distinct CDR3 sequences; roughly a quarter were observed only once. Under 5.5% of the sample is in the top ten clones. CDR1 is given as SSHAT and CDR2 as FNYEAQ, both from the germline V gene (reference sequence). The junction shows trimming of 5 bases on V and 1 base on J, plus 14 bases between the germline ends. CDR3 length: 15 amino acids, cysteine to phenylalanine. Just CDR3 DNA is preserved here, 45 bases in frame from base 1.

The sample holds a few counts of this clonotype. The antigen it recognizes is unknown. No qualities accompany the bases; no much larger clone lies one base away. The label giving this sample's treatment or condition can be read as: allogeneic hematopoietic cell transplantation with graft depleted of TCRalphabeta T cells and CD19 B cells. The transplant recipients were children given TCRalphabeta/CD19-depleted allogeneic hematopoietic cell grafts. Rearrangement joined TRBV7-7 to TRBJ2-5; TRBD2 might be the D gene, on 6 matching bases. Specimen: PBMCs, mostly from graft donor cells, collected 360 days after TCRalphabeta/CD19-depleted stem cell transplant. The sequence derives from a female patient younger than 10 who had a stem cell transplant for congenital amegakaryocytic thrombocytopenia, so the T cells may come from the graft donor. CDR3 sequence: CASSPRVGGQETQYF. In nucleotide form, the sequence is TGTGCCAGCAGCCCCCGGGTGGGAGGCCAAGAGACCCAGTACTTC.